These 25 T cell receptor beta chains originate from one sample sequenced in a study of blood T cell repertoires in COVID-19. TCRdb's table, derived via immunoSEQ multiplex PCR, lists solely in-frame clones and lacks some. The sample comprises approximately 260,000 clones, around 82% of which are singletons, and 4.5% to 5% rests with the top ten. The sequenced sample consisted of peripheral blood. These receptor sequences come from a woman aged 80 or older with active or convalescent COVID-19.

The rearrangement joins TRBV15 to TRBJ2-7; tentatively, D is TRBD1 (6 bases). Germline CDR1 reads LNHNV; CDR2 reads YYDKDF (reference sequence). V lost 3 bases to trimming and J lost 0 bases, with 15 bases between them. CDR3 size: 16 residues. CDR3 protein: CATSRNLQGSSYEQYF. CDR3 DNA sequence: TGTGCCACCAGCAGGAACTTACAGGGAAGCTCCTACGAGCAGTACTTC.

This clone was seen only a few times. The chain recombines TRBV27 with TRBJ2-2, with 9 nucleotides matching TRBD1. Germline V gives CDR1 MNHEY, CDR2 SMNVEV (reference sequence). The CDR3 extends over 18 amino acids. Unmatched junction bases numbered 15, after V lost 5 bases and J lost 5 bases. The CDR3 reads CASSALPPGQGGTGELFF. In DNA, the CDR3 is TGTGCCAGCAGTGCCCTACCCCCGGGACAGGGAGGGACCGGGGAGCTGTTTTTT.

This clone showed up just a few times. J is TRBJ1-5 and V is TRBV4-1; 7 nucleotides line up with TRBD1. Germline V gives CDR1 MGHRA, CDR2 YSYEKL. J gave up 7 bases and V 2 bases, and 11 bases lay outside the gene matches. This CDR3 is 16 amino acids long. The CDR3 reads CASSQTTLRGPQPQHF. The CDR3 nucleotides read TGCGCCAGCAGCCAAACCACGTTAAGGGGGCCACAGCCCCAGCATTTT.

DNA for the CDR3: TGTGCCAGCAGCTTACGACGGACGGGAACAGATACGCAGTATTTT. It encodes CASSLRRTGTDTQYF. The rearrangement links TRBV7-9 to TRBJ2-3, with TRBD2 as a possible D gene (5 bases). Germline loops: CDR1 SEHNR, CDR2 FQNEAQ (reference sequence). CDR3 size: 15 residues. V dropped 2 bases and J dropped 3 bases, with 12 bases sitting between them.

The chain couples TRBV27 to TRBJ1-3; TRBD1 aligns across 9 bases. The germline CDR1 and CDR2 sequences are MNHEY and SMNVEV (reference sequence). The CDR3 has 13 residues. The V and J ends lost 5 bases and 8 bases, in that order; junction bases with no gene match: 4. The CDR3 sequence is CASSVRQGDTIYF. The CDR3 DNA reads TGTGCCAGCAGTGTACGACAGGGGGACACCATATATTTT.

The rearrangement joins TRBV18 to TRBJ2-3, with D uncertain. Trimming left V 6 bases short and J 4 bases short, with 11 bases between. Germline V gene sequence: CDR1 KGHSH, CDR2 LQKENI. The CDR3 runs to 13 residues. The DNA of the CDR3 is TGTGCCAGCTCTGCCCTCCTAGCAGATACGCAGTATTTT. Its translation: CASSALLADTQYF.

This rearrangement joins TRBV4-2 to TRBJ2-1, with TRBD1 matching over 8 bases. The CDR3 covers 15 residues. Losses at the gene ends were 3 bases for V and 5 bases for J; bases not matched to a gene: 6. Germline CDR1 reads LGHNA; CDR2 reads YNFKEQ. CDR3 bases: TGTGCCAGCAGCCAGGACAGGGTGGGTGACAATGAGCAGTTCTTC. Amino acid sequence: CASSQDRVGDNEQFF.

This clone is a singleton in its sample. J is TRBJ2-5 and V is TRBV5-4; D is perhaps TRBD2 (5 bases). Trimming left V 2 bases short and J 5 bases short, with 10 bases between. The CDR3 has 13 residues. CDR1 is SGHNT, CDR2 YYREEE, per germline (reference sequence). The CDR3 region has the DNA TGTGCCAGCAGCTTTGGGGAGTTGGAGACCCAGTACTTC. It translates to CASSFGELETQYF.

The chain combines TRBV5-1 with TRBJ2-1; TRBD2 matches at 14 bases. Germline-derived CDR1 and CDR2 are SGHRS and YFSETQ. The CDR3 is 14 amino acids. Trimming at V came to 4 bases and at J to 10 bases, leaving 4 bases not matched to a gene. The CDR3 protein is CASSPGLAGGEQFF. The CDR3, as DNA: TGCGCCAGCAGCCCCGGACTAGCGGGAGGCGAGCAGTTCTTC. The complete variable domain, with remaining parts taken from reference TRBV5-1 and TRBJ2-1, reads KAGVTQTPRYLIKTRGQQVTLSCSPISGHRSVSWYQQTPGQGLQFLFEYFSETQRNKGNFPGRFSGRQFSNSRSEMNVSTLELGDSALYLCASSPGLAGGEQFFGPGTRLTVL.

In this sample, this clone turned up a few times. This chain joins TRBV9 and TRBJ2-2; TRBD1 agrees at 11 bases. Germline CDR1 is SGDLS and CDR2 is YYNGEE. CDR3 length: 16 residues. V lost 0 bases, J lost 6 bases, and 4 bases stayed unmatched. The DNA for the CDR3 is TGTGCCAGCAGCGTAGTAGGACAGGGGGCTCCCGGGGAGCTGTTTTTT. It is translated as CASSVVGQGAPGELFF.

The sample holds a few counts of this clone. The V and J genes are TRBV6-5 and TRBJ1-5, with D possibly matching TRBD1 (5 bases). The CDR3 totals 14 residues. The V gene lost 6 bases and the J gene lost 5 bases, with 14 bases spanning the gap. Per germline, CDR1 MNHEY and CDR2 SVGAGI. In DNA form, the CDR3 reads TGTGCCAGCAGCCTATCGGGACTGTATCAGCCCCAGCATTTT. Protein: CASSLSGLYQPQHF.

The chain carries TRBV5-1 and TRBJ2-5, with D tentatively TRBD2 (5 bases). The CDR3 covers 17 residues. Per the germline V gene, CDR1 is SGHRS and CDR2 is YFSETQ. Trimming removed 1 base at V and 0 bases at J, with 16 bases between. CDR3 DNA: TGCGCCAGCAGCTTGTCCCCTAGCAACCAAAACCAAGAGACCCAGTACTTC. Amino acids: CASSLSPSNQNQETQYF.

The J gene is TRBJ2-5, the V gene TRBV7-9; possibly TRBD2 for D (6 bases). V was shortened by 5 bases and J by 2 bases, with 15 bases between the two germline ends. Germline V gives CDR1 SEHNR, CDR2 FQNEAQ (reference sequence). There are 15 residues in the CDR3. In DNA, the CDR3 is TGTGCCAGCAGCACCCTGGTCGGGGGACAAGAGACCCAGTACTTC. Its protein is CASSTLVGGQETQYF.

The J gene is TRBJ2-1, the V gene TRBV19; 9 bases are a match to TRBD2. V shed 9 bases and J 0 bases; nucleotides not matched to a gene: 3. CDR3 length: 14 residues. From germline, CDR1 is LNHDA and CDR2 SQIVND (reference sequence). The CDR3 here is CASAAGGSYNEQFF. The CDR3 nucleotides are TGTGCCAGCGCAGCGGGAGGCTCCTACAATGAGCAGTTCTTC.

A single count supports this clone. The chain is built from TRBV29-1 and TRBJ2-2, with D tentatively TRBD1 (5 bases). CDR3 size: 12 residues. Germline CDR1 SQVTM, CDR2 ANQGSEA. With 4 bases removed from V and 6 bases from J, the gap between germline ends came to 9 bases. The CDR3 reads CSVARGAGELFF. CDR3 nucleotide sequence: TGCAGCGTTGCAAGGGGTGCCGGGGAGCTGTTTTTT.

This chain links TRBV10-3 with TRBJ1-2; 7 nucleotides match TRBD1. CDR1 and CDR2 (germline): ENHRY, SYGVKD. J was trimmed by 6 bases and V by 4 bases; bases with no gene match: 11. The CDR3 is made up of 15 amino acids. CDR3 region: CAISASGTEVDGYTF. The CDR3 nucleotides are TGTGCCATCAGTGCTTCCGGGACAGAGGTGGATGGCTACACCTTC.

The V call is TRBV5-1, the J call TRBJ1-3, with D perhaps TRBD1 (5 bases). Trimming took off 4 bases at V and 0 bases at J, with 14 bases between the two ends. This CDR3 comprises 16 residues. Germline values: CDR1 SGHRS, CDR2 YFSETQ. CDR3 nucleotides: TGCGCCAGCAGCGTGCAACAGGCTGCCTCTGGAAACACCATATATTTT. This encodes CASSVQQAASGNTIYF.

CDR3 sequence reads: CASSLGTGTGETQYF. Here the CDR3 DNA reads TGCGCCAGCAGCTTGGGGACAGGGACGGGGGAGACCCAGTACTTC. The chain has TRBV5-1 and TRBJ2-5; 8 nucleotides agree with TRBD1. The J segment lost 5 bases and the V segment lost 0 bases, leaving 6 bases of the junction unmatched. Germline V lookup: CDR1 SGHRS, CDR2 YFSETQ. This CDR3 is 15 amino acids long.

This clone was seen a handful of times. Here the CDR3 DNA reads TGTGCCAGCAGTTTCCACAGAAACACCGGGGAGCTGTTTTTT. It translates to CASSFHRNTGELFF. This sequence joins TRBV27 and TRBJ2-2; no reliable D call. CDR3 length equals 14 residues. V was trimmed by 3 bases and J by 2 bases, leaving 7 bases between them. Germline lookup yields CDR1 MNHEY and CDR2 SMNVEV (reference sequence).

The J gene is TRBJ1-4, the V gene TRBV3-1 (or the pseudogene TRBV3-2); D gene unclear. Trimming pared 1 base from V and 1 base from J, leaving 4 bases between. The CDR3 loop spans 14 amino acids. Germline CDR1 is LGHDT and CDR2 is YNNKEL (reference sequence). As DNA, the CDR3 is TGTGCCAGCAGCCAAGGAGTAACTAATGAAAAACTGTTTTTT. Translating gives CASSQGVTNEKLFF.

The genes are TRBV7-2 and TRBJ1-4; no clear D gene. The CDR3 contains 14 residues. Trimming took off 2 bases at V and 4 bases at J, with 8 bases between the two ends. Germline CDR1 SGHTA, CDR2 FQGNSA. The CDR3 DNA follows: TGTGCCAGCAGCTTAACAGTTTATAATGAAAAACTGTTTTTT. Its translation: CASSLTVYNEKLFF.

V usage is TRBV4-2 and J usage is TRBJ2-1; 9 bases fit TRBD2. Per the germline V gene, CDR1 is LGHNA and CDR2 is YNFKEQ. With 1 base clipped from V and 5 bases from J, the junction kept 6 bases outside the gene matches. This CDR3 is built from 16 residues. The CDR3 is CASSQVSLAGNNEQFF. Written as DNA, the CDR3 is TGTGCCAGCAGCCAAGTGTCTCTAGCGGGGAACAATGAGCAGTTCTTC.

The chain is built from TRBV28 and TRBJ2-7; a weak D match, TRBD2 (5 bases). CDR1 and CDR2 from the germline V gene are MDHEN and SYDVKM. The CDR3 runs 14 residues. V lost 4 bases and J lost 2, with 12 bases in between. The chain's CDR3 is CASSSPSSTYEQYF. In DNA form, the CDR3 reads TGTGCCAGCAGTTCACCTAGCAGCACCTACGAGCAGTACTTC. The variable domain in full, completed from reference TRBV28 and TRBJ2-7, reads DVKVTQSSRYLVKRTGEKVFLECVQDMDHENMFWYRQDPGLGLRLIYFSYDVKMKEKGDIPEGYSVSREKKERFSLILESASTNQTSMYLCASSSPSSTYEQYFGPGTRLTVT.

The rearrangement joins TRBV30 to TRBJ2-7; a weak D match, TRBD1 (5 bases). This CDR3 has 13 amino acids. Germline CDR1 reads GTSNPN; CDR2 reads SVGIG (reference sequence). V was shortened by 2 bases and J by 3 bases, with 11 bases between the two germline ends. The CDR3 DNA is TGTGCCTGGAGTAGTACAGGCATCTACGAGCAGTACTTC. Translating gives CAWSSTGIYEQYF. Full variable domain (remainder filled in from reference TRBV30 and TRBJ2-7): SQTIHQWPATLVQPVGSPLSLECTVEGTSNPNLYWYRQAAGRGLQLLFYSVGIGQISSEVPQNLSASRPQDRQFILSSKKLLLSDSGFYLCAWSSTGIYEQYFGPGTRLTVT.

V gene TRBV5-1 combines with J gene TRBJ2-5; no firm D call. This CDR3 comprises 13 residues. V was cut by 0 bases and J by 5 bases, with 8 bases left in between. In germline, CDR1 is SGHRS, CDR2 YFSETQ. The CDR3 DNA is TGCGCCAGCAGCTTGGGCCTACGGGAGACCCAGTACTTC. It specifies CASSLGLRETQYF.